The rows below give T cell receptor beta chains drawn from one sample of a study of long-term antiretroviral therapy in people with HIV. Assay: immunoSEQ multiplex PCR; the TCRdb copy retains only in-frame clones and omits some. The table includes just under 30,000 clones, around 85% detected once. The material was unsorted PBMCs, obtained about 5 years before starting antiretroviral therapy. Receptors originate from a man aged 45 to 65 with HIV. Each CDR3 is given with its conserved first and last residue.

15 | TRBJ1-1 | TRBV7-9 | CASSPWASRNTEAFF
16 | TRBJ1-5 | TRBV30 | CAWSVARGYSNQPQHF
15 | TRBJ1-2 | TRBV15 | CATSRDGIGDYGYTF
14 | TRBJ1-2 | TRBV5-1 | CASSLGTELYGYTF
16 | TRBJ2-7 | TRBV10-3 | CAISDSVRLGTYEQYF
14 | TRBJ2-5 | TRBV18 | CASSPTSREETQYF
15 | TRBJ2-1 | TRBV4-3 | CASSWLAGTYNEQFF
13 | TRBJ1-1 | TRBV5-1 | CASSLEVDTEAFF
13 | TRBJ1-1 | TRBV29-1 | CSVWSPLGAEAFF
16 | TRBJ2-2 | TRBV7-8 | CASSPGTGGDTGELFF
17 | TRBJ2-6 | TRBV5-1 | CASSTGTLSSGANVLTF
14 | TRBJ2-3 | TRBV19 | CASQSGLARDTQYF
16 | TRBJ2-2 | TRBV5-1 | CASSSGSPGLTGELFF
15 | TRBJ1-1 | TRBV28 | CASREQGALRTEAFF
15 | TRBJ2-3 | TRBV7-2 | CASSLWGLATDTQYF
17 | TRBJ2-1 | TRBV6-1 | CASSEGPRGGPHNEQFF
16 | TRBJ1-4 | TRBV5-4 | CASSLGSGQFNEKLFF
16 | TRBJ2-7 | TRBV2 | CASSVLLFRTSYEQYF
15 | TRBJ2-5 | TRBV6-5 | CASSRSGGGQETQYF
18 | TRBJ2-2 | TRBV5-1 | CASSSTSGGAGIGGELFF
13 | TRBJ2-3 | TRBV4-2 | CASSHPYGDTQYF
14 | TRBJ2-3 | TRBV6-6 | CASRTRGAGDTQYF
16 | TRBJ1-3 | TRBV5-1 | CASSLAPWDSGNTIYF
14 | TRBJ1-1 | TRBV18 | CASSLDGVNTEAFF
18 | TRBJ2-1 | TRBV4-1 | CASSQGTPRTSGRNEQFF
13 | TRBJ2-7 | TRBV6-1 | CASSDTDSLGQYF
16 | TRBJ2-2 | TRBV7-2 | CATSPAGGVQGGELFF
15 | TRBJ2-3 | TRBV6-6 | CASSSPGQAPDTQYF
16 | TRBJ2-3 | TRBV5-6 | CASSPPRAGGSDTQYF
13 | TRBJ2-5 | TRBV7-2 | CASSPRTDSPQYF
13 | TRBJ2-5 | TRBV7-7 | CASSRDRQETQYF
12 | TRBJ1-2 | TRBV29-1 | CSLRDGNYGYTF
15 | TRBJ2-3 | TRBV18 | CASSPQGWGTDTQYF
17 | TRBJ2-5 | TRBV7-8 | CASSLVPAMMSQETQYF
14 | TRBJ2-7 | TRBV18 | CASSSQGGSYEQYF
13 | TRBJ2-3 | TRBV7-2 | CASSLSGAYTQYF
19 | TRBJ2-3 | TRBV19 | CASSAGLAGANLGTDTQYF
14 | TRBJ1-4 | TRBV7-2 | CASSSTREGEKLFF
11 | TRBJ2-7 | TRBV11-2 | CASSLANEQYF
11 | TRBJ2-5 | TRBV18 | CASSPQETQYF
15 | TRBJ1-2 | TRBV9 | CASSVGQGVNYGYTF
15 | TRBJ2-1 | TRBV5-1 | CASSRLAAPYNEQFF
17 | TRBJ2-1 | TRBV6-1 | CASSALYARTTYNEQFF
19 | TRBJ2-3 | TRBV9 | CASSVGSSGSLIRGDTQYF
16 | TRBJ1-1 | TRBV18 | CASSRGAGGFDTEAFF
13 | TRBJ1-5 | TRBV30 | CAWSAGGNQPQHF
15 | TRBJ2-7 | TRBV11-2 | CASSPTALSPYEQYF
14 | TRBJ1-4 | TRBV18 | CASSPLSVNEKLFF
14 | TRBJ1-3 | TRBV6-5 | CASSSHGRGNTIYF
12 | TRBJ2-2 | TRBV29-1 | CSVETNTGELFF
15 | TRBJ2-7 | TRBV9 | CASSISGTGYDEQYF
17 | TRBJ2-7 | TRBV18 | CASSNQNWTGGFYEQYF
13 | TRBJ1-5 | TRBV5-5 | CASSPQGSQPQHF